The 12 T cell receptor beta chains given below trace back to one sample, sequenced in a study of ipilimumab plus nivolumab after autologous stem cell transplantation. The method was immunoSEQ multiplex PCR; TCRdb's version includes in-frame clones alone and lacks a portion of them. The sample consists of 13,000 to 15,000 clones, about four fifths of them appearing once. The sample was PBMCs, taken in a trial of ipilimumab plus nivolumab as post-transplant consolidation. These receptor sequences come from a male donor with primary mediastinal lymphoma.

The chain links TRBV29-1 to TRBJ2-5, with D possibly matching TRBD2 (5 bases). Trimming pared 0 bases from V and 6 bases from J, leaving 20 bases between. Germline assignment: CDR1 SQVTM and CDR2 ANQGSEA. The CDR3 is 16 amino acids. The CDR3 loop is CSVEDRGRFLHQTQYF. The CDR3 nucleotides are TGCAGCGTTGAAGATCGAGGGCGATTCCTGCATCAGACCCAGTACTTC.

The genes are TRBV30 and TRBJ1-5, with D possibly being TRBD1 (5 bases). Trimming cost V 7 bases and J 6 bases, with 16 bases left between them. The V gene's germline CDR1 is GTSNPN and CDR2 SVGIG (reference sequence). The CDR3 is 13 residues long. The CDR3 spells CAYGTYGSQPQHF. The CDR3 region has the DNA TGTGCCTACGGGACCTATGGGAGTCAGCCCCAGCATTTT.

The table lists this clone with a few counts. This chain uses TRBV6-6 with TRBJ1-2; D not resolved. V was pared by 10 bases and J by 6 bases, with 18 bases between. CDR1 and CDR2 from the germline V gene are MNHNY and SVGAGI (reference sequence). The CDR3 loop spans 13 amino acids. In nucleotides, the CDR3 is TGTGCCATCCACGAGGTGGGGTTTGATGGCTACACCTTC. Protein: CAIHEVGFDGYTF.

This clone has just one count. The chain couples TRBV5-1 to TRBJ2-3; the D gene is possibly TRBD1 (6 bases). V was clipped by 4 bases and J by 6 bases, with 21 bases between them. CDR1 is SGHRS, CDR2 YFSETQ, per germline. The CDR3 loop spans 16 amino acids. The CDR3 nucleotides are TGCGCCAGCAGCCCGGATAGGACAGCGGTCCCGGATACGCAGTATTTT. Its translation is CASSPDRTAVPDTQYF.

The CDR3 nucleotides read TGCGCCAGCAGCTTGGAGGGACAGGGGAGGGAGACCCAGTACTTC. Protein: CASSLEGQGRETQYF. The V call is TRBV5-1, the J call TRBJ2-5, with 10 bases aligning to TRBD1. Trimming at V came to 0 bases and at J to 5 bases, leaving 4 bases not matched to a gene. The CDR3 sequence is 15 residues long. Germline CDR1 is SGHRS and CDR2 is YFSETQ.

The V and J genes are TRBV11-1 and TRBJ2-4; D tentatively fits TRBD1 or TRBD2 (5 bases each). This CDR3 is built from 15 residues. Germline V gene sequence: CDR1 SGHAT, CDR2 FQDESV (reference sequence). Trimming stripped 7 bases from V and 0 bases from J, with 13 bases between. The CDR3 is CASTNIGTAKNIQYF. In nucleotides, the CDR3 is TGTGCCAGCACCAACATCGGGACAGCCAAAAACATTCAGTACTTC.

This sequence joins TRBV7-9 and TRBJ2-3; D uncertain. Deletions cut 1 base from V and 5 bases from J, with 4 bases between. Germline loops: CDR1 SEHNR, CDR2 FQNEAQ (reference sequence). This CDR3 spans 12 amino acids. DNA for the CDR3: TGTGCCAGCAGCTTAGAAGTAGATACGCAGTATTTT. It is translated as CASSLEVDTQYF.

The chain uses TRBV4-1 and TRBJ1-1; D remains ambiguous. Germline loops: CDR1 MGHRA, CDR2 YSYEKL. V was trimmed by 1 base and J by 5 bases, leaving 11 bases between them. This CDR3 spans 14 amino acids. DNA for the CDR3: TGCGCCAGCAGCCAAGGGCTCCTGGGGACTGAAGCTTTCTTT. Its translation is CASSQGLLGTEAFF.

The V and J genes are TRBV28 and TRBJ2-5, with D tentatively TRBD1 (6 bases). The CDR3 contains 15 residues. The germline V gene encodes CDR1 MDHEN and CDR2 SYDVKM. The V and J ends lost 4 bases and 2 bases respectively, with 14 bases between them. The CDR3 DNA follows: TGTGCCAGCAGTTCTCTGGGAACAGGGCAAGAGACCCAGTACTTC. This encodes CASSSLGTGQETQYF.

The chain is built from TRBV28 and TRBJ1-1, with 8 bases matching TRBD1. The CDR3 runs to 13 residues. Trimming at V came to 3 bases and at J to 4 bases, leaving 1 base not matched to a gene. Germline loops: CDR1 MDHEN, CDR2 SYDVKM. The CDR3 sequence: CASSFTGGTEAFF. As DNA, the CDR3 is TGTGCCAGCAGTTTCACAGGGGGCACTGAAGCTTTCTTT.

The chain has TRBV7-3 and TRBJ2-1; TRBD2 matches 7 bases. CDR3 size: 16 residues. J lost 0 bases, V lost 1 base, and 3 bases had no gene match. Per the germline V gene, CDR1 is SGHTA and CDR2 is FQGTGA. CDR3 loop: CASSLRGGSSYNEQFF. The CDR3 DNA follows: TGTGCCAGCAGCTTAAGAGGCGGGAGCTCCTACAATGAGCAGTTCTTC.

The chain is built from TRBV11-3 and TRBJ1-1; D is ambiguous. Trimming removed 6 bases from V and 0 bases from J, with 14 bases in between. CDR1 SGHNT and CDR2 YENEEA come from the germline V gene. This CDR3 has 15 residues. DNA for the CDR3: TGTGCCAGCAGTCCCTTTGGGAATTTGAACACTGAAGCTTTCTTT. Encoded protein: CASSPFGNLNTEAFF.